This T cell receptor beta chain was identified in a study of blood T cells in healthy people across ages. Study-wide results and limits: No conclusive comparison of naive versus antigen-experienced cells was possible with unsorted PBMCs.

A sample-barcoded 5' primer and a J-beta primer mix were used in a second PCR of about 7 to 12 cycles. Every cDNA molecule bore a tag from a template-switch adaptor containing 12 random nucleotides. TCRdb ran MiXCR on the 5' RACE reads and lists one entry per CDR3 protein. Here the sample spans 600,000 to 850,000 distinct CDR3 sequences, approximately 43% being singletons. This CDR3 contains 16 residues. J was trimmed by 3 bases and V by 4 bases; bases with no gene match: 10. CDR1 and CDR2 from the germline V gene are SGHTA and FQGTGA. This clonotype was observed a few times. Antigen specificity is unknown.

The rearrangement uses TRBV7-3 and TRBJ2-7, with 9 bases aligning to TRBD2. This clonotype originated in a woman aged 60-70 years in good health. The sample was blood. CDR3 protein: CASSSRAGTSRYEQYF. The CDR3 DNA is TGTGCCAGCAGCTCGCGGGCCGGGACTAGCCGCTACGAGCAGTACTTC.